The T cell receptor beta chain described here comes from a study of T-cell memory formation after mild COVID-19. Overall study context: Most TCR clusters belonged to a single donor. Findings of the study overall: CD4+ clones that contracted lay mainly in CM and EM; CD8+ ones lay in EMRA.

Comments on this clonotype: Its antigen is still unknown.

The CDR3 covers 11 residues. The germline CDR1 and CDR2 sequences are LNHDA and SQIVND (reference sequence). In TCRdb, the 5' RACE reads were re-called with MiXCR into one record per CDR3 protein. The sample contains 470,000 or so distinct CDR3 sequences, roughly 18% of which appear only once. The chain has TRBV19 and TRBJ1-1; no clear D gene. The source of this sequence is an adult woman who had mild COVID-19 (a few samples of this study predate the infection). Cell type and time point are not known. The sample comprised PBMCs or a T cell subset sorted from them (not recorded which). The CDR3 region has the DNA TGTGCAGGGCGGTCAGGCACTGAAGCTTTCTTT. As protein: CAGRSGTEAFF.